A single TCR beta chain is shown here with its context. The antigen is undetermined. This sample is part of a study of T-cell reconstitution after alpha-beta-depleted transplantation in children. This sample's TCRbeta library carried unique molecular identifier barcodes. TCRdb reprocessed the PCR reads via MiXCR and lists one record per CDR3 protein. Here the sample spans about 870,000 distinct CDR3 sequences, about 15% being singletons. Trimming took 1 base from V and 10 from J, leaving 10 bases between them. The CDR3 is made up of 13 amino acids. CDR1 KGHDR and CDR2 SFDVKD come from the germline V gene. Findings of the study overall: Surviving recipient cells, namely T cells and thymic progenitors, were the source of high day-60 TCRbeta diversity in some patients. T-cell counts and diversity at one year post-transplant came mainly from newly produced T cells. Reported findings indicate that, about two months after transplant, alpha-beta T cells came from several hundred expanded clones, which were derived from non-depleted graft cells.

The V call is TRBV24-1, the J call TRBJ2-1, with TRBD1 as a possible D gene (5 bases). The sequencing used PBMCs, mostly from graft donor cells, collected 360 days after TCRalphabeta/CD19-depleted stem cell transplant. The TCR was taken from a male patient younger than 18 who had a stem cell transplant for acute lymphoblastic leukemia, so the T cells may come from the graft donor. The DNA of the CDR3 is TGTGCCACCAGTGATTTAGGGGTTGGGGAGCAGTTCTTC. This encodes CATSDLGVGEQFF.